The 14 T cell receptor beta chains below all came from one sample that was sequenced in a study of T cell responses to AZD1222 COVID-19 vaccine (dated by TCRdb to the early 2020s). Interpreted using the paper, the time point label stands for: baseline before first vaccination. The receptor library was made with the immunoSEQ multiplex PCR assay. Here the immuneACCESS table is served through TCRdb, limited to in-frame sequences with V and J called. Missing clones are a known gap in these copies; in checked studies unresolved V genes cover under half, and the rest lacks a known reason. The sample yields roughly 120,000 clones; around 90% were counted once. Over 8.5% of the sample comes from the top ten. The starting material was peripheral blood, obtained on day 0 of AZD1222 vaccination. The receptors come from an adult in good health.

The V gene is TRBV27, the J gene TRBJ2-7; maybe TRBD2 (5 bases). From germline, CDR1 is MNHEY and CDR2 SMNVEV (reference sequence). V gave up 6 bases and J gave up 5 bases, with 11 bases separating them. The CDR3 length is 12 residues. The CDR3 sequence: CASSPVGNEQYF. Written as DNA, the CDR3 is TGTGCCAGCAGCCCCGTCGGGAACGAGCAGTACTTC.

This clone has only a few counts. The J gene is TRBJ2-7, the V gene TRBV7-8; D remains ambiguous. V was shortened by 5 bases and J by 0 bases, with 5 bases between the two germline ends. The CDR3 extends over 12 amino acids. Germline V gives CDR1 SGHVS, CDR2 FQNEAQ. In nucleotides, the CDR3 is TGTGCCAGCAGCCGAAGCTCCTACGAGCAGTACTTC. It codes for CASSRSSYEQYF.

The V call is TRBV3-1 (or the pseudogene TRBV3-2), the J call TRBJ2-5, with TRBD2 matching over 12 bases. CDR1 and CDR2 from the germline V gene are LGHDT and YNNKEL (reference sequence). With 1 base clipped from V and 5 bases from J, the junction kept 5 bases outside the gene matches. CDR3 length equals 16 residues. The CDR3 reads CASSQGLGTSGETQYF. The CDR3, as DNA: TGTGCCAGCAGCCAAGGACTCGGGACTAGCGGGGAGACCCAGTACTTC.

This sequence joins TRBV23-1 and TRBJ2-2; tentatively, D is TRBD1 or TRBD2 (5 bases each). TRBV23-1 is an ORF, and what it does is uncertain. Deletions cut 4 bases from V and 4 bases from J, with 16 bases between. CDR3 length equals 16 residues. The CDR3 DNA is TGCGCCAGCAGTCCCCCGAGGGCCAGGGTCACCGGGGAGCTGTTTTTT. Protein: CASSPPRARVTGELFF.

The chain has TRBV12-3 or TRBV12-4 and TRBJ2-3; D remains unclear. The CDR3 covers 12 residues. Trimming removed 4 bases at V and 6 bases at J, with 8 bases between. Here the CDR3 reads CASSYGPDTQYF. CDR3 sequence (DNA): TGTGCCAGCAGTTACGGACCCGATACGCAGTATTTT.

To note about this clone: The identical CDR3 is also encoded by other nucleotide sequences in the sample. J is TRBJ2-1 and V is TRBV7-3, with 9 bases fitting TRBD2. The junction had 2 bases not matched to a gene; V was cut back by 5 bases and J by 0 bases. The CDR3 has 15 amino acids. Germline V gene sequence: CDR1 SGHTA, CDR2 FQGTGA. The CDR3 DNA sequence: TGTGCCAGCAGCCTTAGCGGGAGCTCCTACAATGAGCAGTTCTTC. Translation gives CASSLSGSSYNEQFF. The entire variable domain, with the rest obtained from reference TRBV7-3 and TRBJ2-1, is as follows: GAGVSQTPSNKVTEKGKYVELRCDPISGHTALYWYRQSLGQGPEFLIYFQGTGAADDSGLPNDRFFAVRPEGSVSTLKIQRTERGDSAVYLCASSLSGSSYNEQFFGPGTRLTVL.

CDR3: CASSDAPETQYF. For the CDR3, the DNA is TGTGCCAGCAGTGACGCCCCCGAGACCCAGTACTTC. The rearrangement links TRBV25-1 to TRBJ2-5; D call uncertain. Germline V gene data show CDR1 as MGHDK and CDR2 as SYGVNS. CDR3 size: 12 residues. Trimming cost V 3 bases and J 5 bases, with 7 bases left between them.

Written as DNA, the CDR3 is TGTGCCAGCAGCCCAGGGGTCCTTGGAAACACCATATATTTT. Protein sequence: CASSPGVLGNTIYF. The rearrangement links TRBV7-6 to TRBJ1-3; D might be TRBD1 (6 bases). With 5 bases removed from V and 3 bases from J, the gap between germline ends came to 11 bases. The CDR3 is 14 amino acids. CDR1 and CDR2 from the germline V gene are SGHVS and FNYEAQ.

The V call is TRBV12-3 or TRBV12-4, the J call TRBJ1-1; maybe TRBD1 (6 bases). Trimming left V 6 bases short and J 1 base short, with 9 bases between. The CDR3 totals 13 residues. The DNA for the CDR3 is TGTGCCAGCAGAGAGACAGGGAACACTGAAGCTTTCTTT. It codes for CASRETGNTEAFF.

The chain has TRBV7-9 and TRBJ2-5, with 8 bases lining up with TRBD2. The CDR3 loop spans 17 amino acids. After removal of 0 bases from V and 2 bases from J, the junction contained 8 bases not matched to a gene. Germline-derived CDR1 and CDR2 are SEHNR and FQNEAQ (reference sequence). The DNA for the CDR3 is TGTGCCAGCAGCTTAGCTACGAGAACTAGCGGTCAAGAGACCCAGTACTTC. It is translated as CASSLATRTSGQETQYF.

The chain has TRBV27 and TRBJ1-6; TRBD1 might be the D (6 bases). Trimming cost V 7 bases and J 3 bases, with 7 bases left between them. The CDR3 loop spans 13 amino acids. CDR1 is MNHEY and CDR2 is SMNVEV in the germline V gene (reference sequence). The CDR3 sequence: CASTGVYNSPLHF. The CDR3 DNA is TGTGCCAGCACAGGGGTCTATAATTCACCCCTCCACTTT.

J is TRBJ1-4 and V is TRBV6-5; the match to TRBD1 covers 9 bases. Germline values: CDR1 MNHEY, CDR2 SVGAGI. The CDR3 totals 15 residues. The J segment lost 8 bases and the V segment lost 6 bases, leaving 10 bases of the junction unmatched. The CDR3 loop is CASSLQQGAPEKLFF. The CDR3 coding sequence is TGTGCCAGCAGCCTCCAACAGGGGGCGCCAGAAAAACTGTTTTTT.

V usage is TRBV18 and J usage is TRBJ1-4; TRBD1 matches at 7 bases. The CDR3 totals 19 residues. V lost 0 bases, J lost 5 bases, and 15 bases stayed unmatched. The germline CDR1 and CDR2 sequences are KGHSH and LQKENI. The CDR3, as DNA: TGTGCCAGCTCACCACCGTTGTTCGACCAGGGGGTACCGAATGAAAAACTGTTTTTT. Protein sequence: CASSPPLFDQGVPNEKLFF.

This chain joins TRBV11-2 and TRBJ1-1, with a weak D call TRBD1 (5 bases). Between the trimmed V and J ends, which lost 1 base and 0 bases, there was a span of 6 bases. The CDR3 runs to 14 residues. Germline V gene sequence: CDR1 SGHAT, CDR2 FQNNGV. For the CDR3, the DNA is TGTGCCAGCAGCTTAGCAGGGTTGAACACTGAAGCTTTCTTT. Protein sequence: CASSLAGLNTEAFF.